A selection of T cell receptor beta chains follows, all from one sample in a study of identical twins. TCRdb called the 5' RACE reads again in MiXCR, with one record for every CDR3 protein. Among 200,000 to 250,000 distinct CDR3 sequences listed, approximately 8% were seen once. These sequences were also reported in another study, on yellow fever vaccine responses in identical twins.

The source material was CD8+ T cells sorted from blood. The receptor set was obtained from a woman between 18 and 29 years old in good health. Both conserved end residues are part of each CDR3. D genes are given only for firm matches. Size is stated for part of the rows, as once, few or many counts, or as a class when the clone is expanded.

TRBJ2-7 | TRBV29-1 | few | NA | TGCAGCGTTGAGGGGGGACAGACGCTTCCCTACGAGCAGTACTTC | CSVEGGQTLPYEQYF
TRBJ2-1 | TRBV7-3 | NA | TRBD2 | TGTGCCAGCAGCCCACCGGGACTAGCGCCTAATGAGCAGTTCTTC | CASSPPGLAPNEQFF
TRBJ2-1 | TRBV7-6 | NA | NA | TGTGCCAGCAGCTTACGTAGGGGTTACAATGAGCAGTTCTTC | CASSLRRGYNEQFF
TRBJ2-2 | TRBV7-6 | few | NA | TGTGCCAGCAGCTTAGGGGCCAGTATCACCGGGGAGCTGTTTTTT | CASSLGASITGELFF
TRBJ1-2 | TRBV4-1 | few | TRBD1 | TGCGCCAGCAGCCAATCACAGGGGAGCTATGGCTACACCTTC | CASSQSQGSYGYTF
TRBJ2-1 | TRBV24-1 | many | TRBD2 | TGTGCCACCAGTGATGGCGGGAGGTACAATGAGCAGTTCTTC | CATSDGGRYNEQFF
TRBJ2-2 | TRBV6-1 | few | NA | TGTGCCAGCAGTCCGGACAGCGCGAACACCGGGGAGCTGTTTTTT | CASSPDSANTGELFF
TRBJ2-3 | TRBV6-1 | few | TRBD2 | TGTGCCAGCAGTGAGGACCTAGCGGGACAAAACACAGATACGCAGTATTTT | CASSEDLAGQNTDTQYF
TRBJ2-1 | TRBV7-9 | many | TRBD2 | TGTGCCAGCAGTACTAAAGCGGGGGGTAACCACAATGAGCAGTTCTTC | CASSTKAGGNHNEQFF
TRBJ2-7 | TRBV20-1 | many | NA | TGCAGTGCTAGAGGGAGGACGGGACCCTACGAGCAGTACTTC | CSARGRTGPYEQYF
TRBJ2-1 | TRBV20-1 | NA | NA | TGCAGTGCTAGTAGGGTGGGAAGCGATAGGACTACCTACAATGAGCAGTTCTTC | CSASRVGSDRTTYNEQFF
TRBJ2-1 | TRBV20-1 | NA | NA | TGCAGTGCCCCTGAGAGCTCCTACAATGAGCAGTTCTTC | CSAPESSYNEQFF
TRBJ1-1 | TRBV7-6 | NA | NA | TGTGCCAGCAGCACCCGGACCCTGAGGGGATCGGTGAACACTGAAGCTTTCTTT | CASSTRTLRGSVNTEAFF
TRBJ2-5 | TRBV10-3 | few | NA | TGTGCCATCAGGGCGGCGGGGGCGACCCAAGAGACCCAGTACTTC | CAIRAAGATQETQYF
TRBJ2-5 | TRBV7-6 | few | TRBD2 | TGTGCCAGCAGCCCCTCTAGCGGGGGGGCCTCGATCCAAGAGACCCAGTACTTC | CASSPSSGGASIQETQYF
TRBJ1-2 | TRBV15 | few | TRBD1 | TGTGCCACCAGCAGAGCCCCCTTACGGGACAGGGGACATGGCTACACCTTC | CATSRAPLRDRGHGYTF
TRBJ1-2 | TRBV29-1 | many | TRBD1 | TGCAGCGTAAACGACAGGGGGGGTACCTATGGCTACACCTTC | CSVNDRGGTYGYTF
TRBJ2-1 | TRBV10-2 | many | NA | TGCGCCAGCCTAGACACCACCTACAATGAGCAGTTCTTC | CASLDTTYNEQFF
TRBJ2-7 | TRBV9 | many | NA | TGTGCCAGCAGCCCTCTAGACAGGACCTTCTCCTACGAGCAGTACTTC | CASSPLDRTFSYEQYF
TRBJ2-7 | TRBV13 | many | NA | TGTGCCAGCAGCTTAGGGGCGAGCTACGAGCAGTACTTC | CASSLGASYEQYF
TRBJ2-5 | TRBV10-3 | few | NA | TGTGCCATCAGTGACCCTAGGGGGGAGACCCAGTACTTC | CAISDPRGETQYF
TRBJ2-5 | TRBV5-1 | NA | NA | TGCGCCAGCAGCTTATTCCGGGACCCCCAAGAGACCCAGTACTTC | CASSLFRDPQETQYF
TRBJ2-3 | TRBV11-2 | many | TRBD2 | TGTGCCAGCAGCTTAGAACTAGCGGGAGGCACAGATACGCAGTATTTT | CASSLELAGGTDTQYF
TRBJ2-5 | TRBV12-3/TRBV12-4 | NA | TRBD1 | TGTGCCAGCAGTCCCCGACAGGGGGTTGAGACCCAGTACTTC | CASSPRQGVETQYF
TRBJ2-1 | TRBV12-3/TRBV12-4 | NA | NA | TGTGCCAGCAGTTTGGAAGGGACATATATCTACAATGAGCAGTTCTTC | CASSLEGTYIYNEQFF
TRBJ1-2 | TRBV12-5 | NA | NA | TGTGCTAGTGTCCTGGGGGCGGGAGTCTATGGCTACACCTTC | CASVLGAGVYGYTF
TRBJ2-1 | TRBV11-2 | many | TRBD2 | TGTGCCAGCAGCCCGTCGACAGCGGGGGGCTACAATGAGCAGTTCTTC | CASSPSTAGGYNEQFF
TRBJ2-1 | TRBV12-3/TRBV12-4 | few | TRBD2 | TGTGCCAGCAGTTCCGGGACTAGCGCCAGCGAGCAGTTCTTC | CASSSGTSASEQFF
TRBJ1-1 | TRBV12-3/TRBV12-4 | many | NA | TGTGCCAGCAGTTTATATTTAGGCGCGGGATATGAAGTTTTCTTT | CASSLYLGAGYEVFF
TRBJ2-4 | TRBV3-1 | many | NA | TGTGCCAGCAGCCCAGACGAGCGGTCCTTAAAAAACATTCAGTACTTC | CASSPDERSLKNIQYF
TRBJ1-1 | TRBV20-1 | many | NA | TGCAGTGCTAGAGATTTTGTGGCGGGAACTGAAGCTTTCTTT | CSARDFVAGTEAFF
TRBJ2-2 | TRBV14 | many | NA | TGTGCCAGCAGCCAAGGGACTTCCGGGGAGCTGTTTTTT | CASSQGTSGELFF
TRBJ2-5 | TRBV7-9 | many | NA | TGTGCCAGCAGCCCGGGAGTCGTGGAGACCCAGTACTTC | CASSPGVVETQYF
TRBJ1-4 | TRBV5-1 | few | NA | TGCGCCAGCAGCTTGAATAATGAAAAACTGTTTTTT | CASSLNNEKLFF
TRBJ2-7 | TRBV7-8 | NA | NA | TGTGCCAGCAGCTTAGTCGGGAGAGGGTCCTACGAGCAGTACTTC | CASSLVGRGSYEQYF
TRBJ2-1 | TRBV28 | few | NA | TGTGCCAGCACCACTGTGGGGGGAATCGGTCCCCGGGTCGACAATGAGCAGTTCTTC | CASTTVGGIGPRVDNEQFF
TRBJ2-5 | TRBV3-1 | NA | NA | TGTGCCAGCAGCCCCAAGGACGGGGAGAACCAAGAGACCCAGTACTTC | CASSPKDGENQETQYF
TRBJ2-1 | TRBV3-1 | many | NA | TGTGCCAGCAGCCAAGATCTGGGGGACGGGGATGAGCAGTTCTTC | CASSQDLGDGDEQFF
TRBJ2-3 | TRBV9 | NA | NA | TGTGCCAGCAGCGTAGGGACGGGGGGCGACACAGATACGCAGTATTTT | CASSVGTGGDTDTQYF
TRBJ2-1 | TRBV27 | many | TRBD2 | TGTGCCAGCAGTTTCGGTAGCGGGACTTACAATGAGCAGTTCTTC | CASSFGSGTYNEQFF
TRBJ2-1 | TRBV7-3 | NA | NA | TGTGCCAGCAGCTTAACGGCGAGGAGCTCCTACAATGAGCAGTTCTTC | CASSLTARSSYNEQFF
TRBJ1-2 | TRBV14 | many | TRBD1 | TGTGCCAGCAGCCCCCAACAGGGGGTGTCCTATGGCTACACCTTC | CASSPQQGVSYGYTF
TRBJ2-7 | TRBV29-1 | many | NA | TGCAGCGTTGAAGGCCTCAACCCCTACGAGCAGTACTTC | CSVEGLNPYEQYF
TRBJ2-7 | TRBV3-1 | few | NA | TGTGCCAGCAGCCAAGAAGGCAGGGCTCCTTCCTACGAGCAGTACTTC | CASSQEGRAPSYEQYF
TRBJ2-4 | TRBV5-1 | many | NA | TGCGCCAGCAGCCCCGGGACGGGGCGGGCAAACATTCAGTACTTC | CASSPGTGRANIQYF
TRBJ2-5 | TRBV9 | many | NA | TGTGCCAGCAGCGTCCAGGGGAGCCAAGAGACCCAGTACTTC | CASSVQGSQETQYF
TRBJ2-2 | TRBV11-2 | few | NA | TGTGCCAGCAGCTTAGGGTTTGGCACCGGGGAGCTGTTTTTT | CASSLGFGTGELFF
TRBJ2-5 | TRBV7-8 | few | NA | TGTGCCAGCAGCTTAGCCACGGCCGGGCGGCAAGAGACCCAGTACTTC | CASSLATAGRQETQYF
TRBJ2-3 | TRBV20-1 | few | TRBD2 | TGCAGTGCCATCTCCGGAGCGGGGTTCGTTGATACGCAGTATTTT | CSAISGAGFVDTQYF
TRBJ1-1 | TRBV29-1 | NA | NA | TGCAGCGTTGGGGAGACTGAAGCTTTCTTT | CSVGETEAFF